The present T cell receptor (beta chain) was sequenced within a study of blood T cell repertoires in COVID-19. Study-level background: Italy, Spain and the United States were the sources of the convalescent and acute COVID-19 samples. The cDNA or gDNA used as material had been derived from T cells, B-cell-depleted T cells, or PBMCs.

The V end was cut by 1 base, the J end by 3 bases, with 7 bases between. The CDR3 runs to 13 residues. The germline V gene encodes CDR1 MNHEY and CDR2 SMNVEV (reference sequence). Original analysis: Researchers report that nucleated cell counts were estimated from reference gene primer amplification. Clones were read by immunoSEQ multiplex PCR, and TCRdb kept only the in-frame ones, dropping some. V, J and clone size are taken as reported in that table, and D and trimming were inferred from the DNA itself. The sample records around 300,000 clones, approximately 87% being singletons. Material: peripheral blood. The origin of this receptor is a woman aged 45-60 years with active or convalescent COVID-19. The rearrangement links TRBV27 to TRBJ2-7; D gene unclear. CDR3 region: CASSLWAGYEQYF. DNA for the CDR3: TGTGCCAGCAGTTTATGGGCTGGCTACGAGCAGTACTTC.